Listed below are T cell receptor beta chains from one sample, sequenced in a study of T cell clusters in autoimmune cytopenias. TCRdb reworked the multiplex PCR reads into one entry per CDR3 protein, no DNA. The data include some 3,300 distinct CDR3 sequences; the top ten clones carry about 4.9%. Sequencing input: peripheral blood. The receptors were gathered from a human donor with an autoimmune cytopenia or autoimmune hepatitis (not recorded which). Both conserved end residues are part of each CDR3. Where a row states a size, it is once, few, many or the class of an expanded clone; other rows omit it.

V: TRBV29-1; size: medium-sized; J: TRBJ2-1; CDR3: CSVVGVVRVNEQFF
V: TRBV19; size: .; J: TRBJ1-1; CDR3: CASSIAGGTEAFF
V: TRBV6-5; size: medium-sized; J: TRBJ2-5; CDR3: CASSPQGRLQETQYF
V: TRBV5-6; size: medium-sized; J: TRBJ2-4; CDR3: CASSLVRELAKNIQYF
V: TRBV6-5; size: .; J: TRBJ2-7; CDR3: CASSLRETAVSSYEQYF
V: TRBV6-5; size: medium-sized; J: TRBJ1-3; CDR3: CASRTTGADTIYF
V: TRBV27; size: .; J: TRBJ1-5; CDR3: CASGPRGSNQPQHF
V: TRBV4-3; size: .; J: TRBJ2-7; CDR3: CASSQARQGRYEQYF
V: TRBV19; size: .; J: TRBJ1-5; CDR3: CASSDMGNQPQHF
V: TRBV24-1; size: .; J: TRBJ2-7; CDR3: CASFPGTGKGYEQYF
V: TRBV27; size: .; J: TRBJ1-6; CDR3: CASSLLYNSPLHF
V: TRBV7-2; size: medium-sized; J: TRBJ2-3; CDR3: CASSLMGGTDTQYF
V: TRBV4-3; size: medium-sized; J: TRBJ2-3; CDR3: CASSQGSSGTDTQYF
V: TRBV11-1; size: .; J: TRBJ2-7; CDR3: CASSPIGGGREQYF
V: TRBV19; size: .; J: TRBJ1-5; CDR3: CASSIQQFDQPQHF
V: TRBV5-5; size: medium-sized; J: TRBJ1-2; CDR3: CASTAPGRSPKGYTF
V: TRBV7-6; size: medium-sized; J: TRBJ1-5; CDR3: CASRDRGGQPQHF
V: TRBV29-1; size: .; J: TRBJ2-2; CDR3: CSVVIANTGELFF
V: TRBV27; size: .; J: TRBJ2-7; CDR3: CASQGRGSSYEQYF
V: TRBV6-2/TRBV6-3; size: .; J: TRBJ1-3; CDR3: CASSYSGNPGNTIYF
V: TRBV6-2/TRBV6-3; size: .; J: TRBJ2-7; CDR3: CASSRTGTGGSYEQYF
V: TRBV27; size: medium-sized; J: TRBJ2-1; CDR3: CASSLSEPLGQFF
V: TRBV6-1; size: medium-sized; J: TRBJ1-1; CDR3: CASGTGGVGNTEAFF
V: TRBV6-5; size: medium-sized; J: TRBJ1-2; CDR3: CASSSGEFFGYTF
V: TRBV29-1; size: .; J: TRBJ2-1; CDR3: CSVFRPDSYNEQFF
V: TRBV5-5; size: .; J: TRBJ2-5; CDR3: CASRTRGGGRVETQYF
V: TRBV15; size: .; J: TRBJ2-2; CDR3: CATSRGWREDLTGELFF
V: TRBV7-6; size: medium-sized; J: TRBJ2-1; CDR3: CASSTRLAGPGDEQFF
V: TRBV6-5; size: medium-sized; J: TRBJ2-5; CDR3: CASRSGQVQETQYF
V: TRBV19; size: .; J: TRBJ1-3; CDR3: CASSGQGDSGNTIYF
V: TRBV6-2/TRBV6-3; size: .; J: TRBJ2-1; CDR3: CASSYSPPSGGIYNEQFF
V: TRBV20-1; size: .; J: TRBJ1-1; CDR3: CSATRQGASEAFF
V: TRBV11-1; size: .; J: TRBJ2-3; CDR3: CASSLAQGLHTDTQYF
V: TRBV19; size: medium-sized; J: TRBJ2-2; CDR3: CASSIQGAPGELFF
V: TRBV24-1; size: medium-sized; J: TRBJ1-5; CDR3: CATSGETHSNQPQHF
V: TRBV11-1; size: .; J: TRBJ2-7; CDR3: CASSPSGTLSYEQYF
V: TRBV12-3/TRBV12-4; size: .; J: TRBJ2-7; CDR3: CASSLKGQPTYEQYF
V: TRBV6-2/TRBV6-3; size: .; J: TRBJ2-4; CDR3: CASQGENIQYF
V: TRBV6-5; size: medium-sized; J: TRBJ2-1; CDR3: CASRISSIGNEQFF
V: TRBV6-6; size: medium-sized; J: TRBJ2-3; CDR3: CASSYGARAHTDTQYF
V: TRBV6-5; size: medium-sized; J: TRBJ1-2; CDR3: CASTLRGRFGYTF
V: TRBV29-1; size: large; J: TRBJ2-3; CDR3: CSAWGTASDTQYF
V: TRBV6-1; size: .; J: TRBJ2-6; CDR3: CASSSRDAGANVLTF
V: TRBV19; size: .; J: TRBJ2-5; CDR3: CASRPGQGLPETQYF
V: TRBV20-1; size: medium-sized; J: TRBJ2-7; CDR3: CSATNRGSDFYEQYF
V: TRBV7-2; size: .; J: TRBJ2-7; CDR3: CASSLRDREGHEQYF
V: TRBV27; size: medium-sized; J: TRBJ2-1; CDR3: CASRGGPLNEQFF
V: TRBV6-5; size: .; J: TRBJ1-1; CDR3: CASSETTGLYGTEAFF
V: TRBV30; size: .; J: TRBJ2-5; CDR3: CAWSVLGGSSWYF
V: TRBV10-3; size: medium-sized; J: TRBJ2-2; CDR3: CAISFRDLGNTGELFF
V: TRBV20-1; size: .; J: TRBJ2-7; CDR3: CSARTSGEQYF
V: TRBV6-6; size: .; J: TRBJ2-7; CDR3: CASSPRGVHEQYF
V: TRBV6-5; size: medium-sized; J: TRBJ2-7; CDR3: CASGGGGAYEQYF